This TCR beta chain was captured in a study of CD8 T cells in ankylosing spondylitis. The study's findings and limits: In ankylosing spondylitis patients, matched synovial fluid reportedly showed significant enrichment of disease-linked clones. A CD8+ phenotype characterized the disease-linked clones, which were relatively rare in peripheral blood. Ankylosing spondylitis blood appeared to carry a characteristic TCR beta motif of roughly 8 highly homologous variants.

This clonotype was seen at least ten times. Its antigen remains unidentified. V was clipped by 2 bases and J by 2 bases, with 4 bases between them. This CDR3 has 12 amino acids. Germline V gene data show CDR1 as SQVTM and CDR2 as ANQGSEA. The TCR beta libraries were generated through quantitative 5'-RACE incorporating molecular barcodes. A single record per CDR3 protein comes from TCRdb applying MiXCR to the 5' RACE reads. This sample has around 490,000 distinct CDR3 sequences, with roughly 5.3% found just once. This chain joins TRBV29-1 and TRBJ1-5; no clear D gene. Input material: blood, either unsorted or a sorted T cell fraction (not recorded which). The clonotype comes from a male donor with ankylosing spondylitis. CDR3 amino acids: CSVESGNQPQHF. The CDR3 nucleotides read TGCAGCGTTGAATCAGGCAATCAGCCCCAGCATTTT.